This T cell receptor (beta chain) was found in a study of blood T cell repertoires in COVID-19. Study at large: In each case, the material was cDNA or gDNA derived from T cells, B-cell-depleted T cells, or PBMCs.

The CDR3 has 12 residues. The germline V and J ends were trimmed by 6 bases and 3 bases, with 8 bases remaining between them. CDR1 and CDR2 from the germline V gene are SNHLY and FYNNEI. Assay used: immunoSEQ multiplex PCR; TCRdb lists only in-frame clones, some missing. The sample lists hundreds of thousands of clones; 86% were seen once. The sequence was collected from a man between 35 and 55 years old who had recovered from COVID-19. The sequenced sample was PBMCs or T cells enriched from blood (not recorded which). The chain carries TRBV2 and TRBJ1-2; unclear D gene. The CDR3 reads CASRETDYGYTF. In nucleotides, the CDR3 is TGTGCCAGCAGGGAAACAGACTATGGCTACACCTTC. Supplemented by reference TRBV2 and TRBJ1-2, the full variable domain reads EPEVTQTPSHQVTQMGQEVILRCVPISNHLYFYWYRQILGQKVEFLVSFYNNEISEKSEIFDDQFSVERPDGSNFTLKIRSTKLEDSAMYFCASRETDYGYTFGSGTRLTVV.